This T cell receptor beta chain appears in the sequencing data of a study of regulatory T cells in long-lasting Graves disease. The germline V gene encodes CDR1 MNHEY and CDR2 SMNVEV (reference sequence). After removal of 6 bases from V and 7 bases from J, the junction contained 11 bases not matched to a gene. This CDR3 is 14 amino acids long. The time point: persistent/refractory GD, antithyroid drugs over 5 years with positive TRAb. Making the TCR library involved RNA that had been extracted from PBMCs. This clonotype was counted between two and nine times. Relying on iRepertoire HTBI primers and Arm-PCR of CDR3 regions, the team built TCR beta libraries. From the multiplex PCR reads, TCRdb called clonotypes with MiXCR, one entry per CDR3 protein. Of approximately 470,000 distinct CDR3 sequences in the sample, around 20% are singletons; the top ten hold 7.8%.

The specimen comprised peripheral blood mononuclear cells (PBMCs), sampled when the disease was refractory, from a patient treated with antithyroid drugs. J is TRBJ1-2 and V is TRBV27; 7 bases align to TRBD1. The clonotype was recovered from a female donor with Graves disease. The CDR3 here is CASRPPDRVRGYTF. As DNA, the CDR3 is TGTGCCAGCAGACCCCCCGACAGGGTACGTGGCTACACCTTC.